This T cell receptor (beta chain) stems from a study of cytomegalovirus exposure and HLA in healthy donors (dated by TCRdb to the late 2010s). Regarding the study in general: An earlier analysis of 587 of the donors reported 276 Gb of sequence data and about 120 million unique TCR beta sequences obtained from about 170 million T cells. Donor age, sex, ethnicity and CMV serostatus were collected together with the repertoire data. About five DR-DQ haplotypes were treated as single units for association and clustering because of strong linkage in the cohort. Both class I and class II loci were covered by HLA typing, at four-digit resolution. About 310 gigabases of sequencing data and tens of millions of unique TCR sequences were included in an early release covering several hundred HLA-typed donors. To predict cytomegalovirus infection status, the study combined high-throughput TCR immunosequencing, statistical association of individual TCRs with disease status, and machine learning. On average, roughly 250,000 unique TCR beta nucleotide sequences were sequenced per donor among a few hundred genotyped donors of the cohort, with roughly 18% of those sequences being non-productive. A later analysis re-examined previously published TCR beta repertoires from just over 650 donors and added high-resolution HLA genotyping to investigate patterns of TCR occurrence. Every repertoire in the discovery cohort had been generated on one and the same sequencing platform. Typing coverage varied by locus: roughly 629-630 donors for A, B, C, DRB1 and DQB1; around 560 for DQA1; about 600 for DPA1; more than 450 for DPB1. To decide whether each TCR beta V gene segment behaved as functional or pseudogenic, an earlier analysis of some 600 of the donors relied on high-throughput TCR beta sequencing. A separate validation cohort of roughly 130 different subjects was used in addition to the 666-subject first cohort. Of the roughly 400 genotyped donors, over 80% were placed in the genetic ancestry cluster associated with self-reported Caucasian donors. The study aimed to test whether cataloging public T cell receptors could reveal signatures of past pathogen exposure. The later analysis used no new phenotypic data to find candidate immune exposures, relying instead on TCR beta sequences and their occurrence across donors. A later genetic analysis used genome-wide SNP genotypes for about 60% of the roughly 700 donors, treating that subset as a discovery cohort. The study profiled the T cell repertoires of hundreds of subjects by immunosequencing and related them to cytomegalovirus serostatus. Findings and caveats that apply to the study as a whole: Cytomegalovirus status was reported to be diagnosed by the classifier with high specificity and sensitivity in both the original and validation cohorts. Several of the top co-occurrence clusters appeared to be linked to parvovirus B19, influenza, CMV and Epstein-Barr virus, according to a later analysis. A few of the identified cytomegalovirus-associated TCR beta chains were confirmed in vitro to be specific for cytomegalovirus antigens. Correlated functional status among segregating V segments might be attributable to linkage disequilibrium, but an unknown experimental factor could not be ruled out. Because the 87-base-pair reads could not distinguish some IMGT-functional V segments, including TRBV6-2 and TRBV6-3, those segments were excluded. In an earlier analysis of some 500 of the donors, most TCR beta V segments were observed in productive rearrangements about 90% or about 30% of the time, broadly matching IMGT annotations. Sequencing depth was assumed to be roughly uniform across donors in the presence/absence analyses, though that assumption may not hold. According to a later genetic analysis, donors in an Asian-associated ancestry cluster had fewer N-insertions in productive TCRs than the approximately 710-donor mean. In the study, approximately 160 TCR beta chains were listed as associated with cytomegalovirus. According to a later analysis, most CMV-associated TCR beta chains appeared to be HLA-restricted, and the HLA associations seemed to be driven largely by CMV exposure. In a later analysis, HLA-associated TCR beta chains were found to be more clonally expanded and to have lower generation probabilities than equally common non-associated chains. CMV serostatus was the only immune exposure information available for the cohort. At a false discovery rate of 0.05, a later analysis linked some 18,000 TCR beta sequences to specific HLA alleles. The sequencing pipeline was judged likely to have produced a cluster of highly shared sequence variants as a technical artifact. In a later analysis, the rate of TCR association differed among HLA loci, with DRB1 alleles having the most associated TCRs and HLA-C alleles having the fewest. Only TCR beta chains were sequenced in this cohort, and the absence of alpha or paired-chain data limited detectable features. According to the authors, the approach could potentially be generalized to other disease states and immunological phenotypes. A further reported finding was that TCR beta sequences accurately predicted the HLA-A and HLA-B alleles for most subjects in the first cohort. While some public TCRs were present in many individuals, most TCR sequences turned up only very rarely across donors. Strong co-occurrence of HLA alleles, especially DR and DQ, made assigning TCR associations to individual alleles difficult. HLA typing was unavailable for some donors at each locus, so association tests used only the typed subset. Because counts were too low, some 17 rarely observed V segments, including chromosome 9 orphons, were excluded from the earlier analysis of 587 of the donors. A later genetic analysis associated a missense DCLRE1C variant with V-gene and J-gene trimming of TCR beta chains, and an independent cohort replicated the association.

Concerning this clone: There is no known antigen for this receptor. Within one base of it there is no much larger clone, and no base qualities were kept.

Taken from the germline V gene, the CDR1 and CDR2 loops are LGHNT and FRNRAP. V sheds 4 bases and J sheds 6 bases, leaving 11 bases between their ends. Taken from cysteine to phenylalanine, the CDR3 has 13 residues. Just the 39-base CDR3 DNA is kept, in frame starting at base 1. The cohort comprised more than 550 healthy bone marrow donors. At the time of sampling, every cohort member was nominally healthy, though immune exposures that went unrecorded were likely present. The donor was CMV seropositive and was included in the group of 289 seropositive cohort members. Every donor gave a peripheral blood sample, and the peripheral blood mononuclear cells from that sample were used for TCR beta sequencing. Genomic DNA extraction from the blood cell samples was performed with the Qiagen DNeasy Blood Extraction Kit. Library preparation employed the immunoSEQ multiplex PCR assay. For the multiplex PCR, a mixture combining 60 forward primers for TCR Vbeta segments and 13 reverse primers for TCR Jbeta segments was used. A multiplex PCR assay on genomic DNA amplified the CDR3 region of rearranged TCR beta genes. The amplified TCR beta libraries were sequenced on the Illumina HiSeq System as 87-base-pair reads. Per the original workflow: A later analysis tallied 75 million to 95 million unique TCR beta chains across the 666 repertoires, and some 10 million of those chains were shared by two or more donors. Raw reads were error-corrected and collapsed into unique sequences with a nearest-neighbor algorithm that merged closely related sequences to remove PCR and sequencing errors. Alignment of CDR3 sequences to IMGT reference sequences was used to assign V, D and J gene segments. Each retained sequence needed at least a six-nucleotide match to both a V gene segment and a J gene segment. A rearrangement counted as productive if the CDR3 had no stop codons and remained in frame with V and J, and every other rearrangement counted as non-productive. CDR3 was defined according to IMGT convention as the region running from the second conserved V-encoded cysteine to the conserved J-encoded phenylalanine. The earlier analysis of 500 to 600 of the donors excluded sequences that lacked an unambiguous match to a single V gene segment. In an earlier analysis of 587 of the donors, a V segment was called functional when productive rearrangements were above 56.7%, and segregating when the standard deviation between donors exceeded 5%. A statistical classification framework was developed to diagnose cytomegalovirus status using the catalog of TCR beta chain sequences. V and J gene assignment, in a later analysis, came from comparing TCR nucleotide sequences with IMGT/GENE-DB human TR gene sequences. The TCRdist pipeline was used in a later analysis to assign CDR3 sequences and most-parsimonious VDJ recombination scenarios. A later analysis defined each TCR beta chain by its CDR3 amino acid sequence plus V-gene family, and excluded reads lacking a unique V-gene family. A later analysis removed nearly 600 highly shared, low-generation-probability nucleotide sequences to deal with suspected cross-contamination and a sequencing artifact. In a later analysis, a clonal expansion index was calculated for each public chain from normalized within-repertoire ranks of inferred template counts. Generation probabilities in a later analysis came from a VDJ recombination model fitted to out-of-frame rearrangements, and those results were checked against IGoR. In a later analysis, hypergeometric tests were used to score TCR-TCR, TCR-HLA and TCR-CMV co-occurrence, with a repertoire-size bias correction applied to TCR pairs. A later analysis estimated false discovery rates by permuting HLA or CMV assignments 20 times. In a later analysis, co-occurring TCRs were grouped using DBSCAN, and TCRdist sequence similarity was added for clustering within HLA-allele-positive subsets. For co-occurrence clustering, repertoires with fewer than 30,000 or more than 120,000 public chains were excluded, along with a handful of repertoires with anomalous nucleotide sharing. TCRdb took over this immuneACCESS table, retaining in-frame rearrangements with V and J assigned. Such tables are incomplete; in checked studies, under half of the missing clones stem from an unresolved V gene, and the remainder is unexplained. V and J calls and clone size follow that table, whereas D and trimming were derived from the DNA. Here the sample has roughly 180,000 clones; 80% to 90% occur a single time. Together, the top ten hold about 9.3% of the sample.

The receptor was isolated from a young man in good health and CMV-seropositive. Specimen: PBMCs. This sequence uses TRBV12-5 and TRBJ2-3, with TRBD2 perhaps the D gene, on 7 matching bases. The CDR3: CASGWGGADTQYF. The DNA sequence is TGTGCTAGTGGTTGGGGGGGGGCCGATACGCAGTATTTT.